The clone carrying this T cell receptor (beta chain) was counted a few times. Its matching antigen is unknown. This specimen belongs to a study of response to subunit inactivated influenza vaccine. General study results and limits: Few new T cells, the authors suggested, are recruited by each seasonal influenza vaccination.

The CDR3 has 16 residues. Trimming removed 4 bases at V and 8 bases at J, with 20 bases between. Germline CDR1 MGHRA, CDR2 YSYEKL. Using its own MiXCR run on the RT-PCR reads, TCRdb lists one record per CDR3 protein. The table lists hundreds of thousands of distinct CDR3 sequences, about 25% of them singletons. The chain links TRBV4-1 to TRBJ1-4; D gene uncertain. This material consisted of CD4+ T cells sorted from PBMCs, taken roughly 5 days after vaccination. This sequence originates from a man aged 45-60 years who received an inactivated influenza vaccine. The CDR3, as DNA: TGCGCCAGCAGCCCCCTCCCACTATTACCGCGCGAAAAACTGTTTTTT. Translated: CASSPLPLLPREKLFF.